These 10 T cell receptor beta chains originate from one sample sequenced in a study of cytomegalovirus exposure and HLA in healthy donors. This PCR relied on a set of 60 Vbeta primers and 13 Jbeta primers. TCRdb's table, derived via immunoSEQ multiplex PCR, lists solely in-frame clones and lacks some. Seen here are around 200,000 clones, over 60% observed once, and the top ten hold over 2%. The material sequenced was PBMCs. The receptors shown here come from a woman in her forties or fifties in good health and CMV-seronegative.

The sample holds one count of this clone. Other DNA sequences from this sample encode an identical CDR3 as well. The rearrangement uses TRBV9 and TRBJ2-5; possibly TRBD2 for D (6 bases). CDR1 and CDR2 from the germline V gene are SGDLS and YYNGEE. With 0 bases removed from V and 5 bases from J, the gap between germline ends came to 14 bases. This CDR3 is 15 amino acids long. As DNA, the CDR3 is TGTGCCAGCAGCGTAGCTGGAGGGCCTGGGGAGACCCAGTACTTC. It codes for CASSVAGGPGETQYF.

With respect to this clone: Other DNA sequences in this specimen translate into the identical CDR3. This chain uses TRBV7-2 with TRBJ1-3; TRBD1 might be the D (5 bases). Germline V gene data show CDR1 as SGHTA and CDR2 as FQGNSA. Between the trimmed V and J ends, which lost 3 bases and 3 bases, there was a span of 9 bases. This CDR3 spans 14 amino acids. The CDR3 loop reads CASSLGGFGNTIYF. The DNA of the CDR3 is TGTGCCAGCAGCTTGGGGGGTTTTGGAAACACCATATATTTT.

For the CDR3, the DNA is TGTGCCACCAGCAAAGGACATGCTAGAGGAAACACCATATATTTT. Translated: CATSKGHARGNTIYF. The V call is TRBV15, the J call TRBJ1-3, with D possibly matching TRBD1 (5 bases). The CDR3 sequence is 15 residues long. V lost 4 bases, J lost 4 bases, and 14 bases lay in between. The germline gives CDR1 LNHNV, CDR2 YYDKDF (reference sequence).

The chain recombines TRBV6-5 with TRBJ1-1; D gene uncertain. The CDR3 has 14 amino acids. Trimming removed 0 bases from V and 4 bases from J, with 9 bases in between. Germline V lookup: CDR1 MNHEY, CDR2 SVGAGI. The CDR3 DNA reads as TGTGCCAGCAGTTACTCGAACAGCCTCACTGAAGCTTTCTTT. It translates to CASSYSNSLTEAFF.

On this clone: Germline is not matched at one junction end, which may reflect a read error. The rearrangement joins TRBV25-1 to TRBJ1-3, with a possible D match to TRBD1 (6 bases). Per germline, CDR1 MGHDK and CDR2 SYGVNS. CDR3 length equals 15 residues. The CDR3 sequence: CASSEYPGAGSTIYF. CDR3 sequence (DNA): TGTGCCAGCAGTGAATACCCAGGGGCTGGAAGCACCATATATTTT.

The rearrangement joins TRBV19 to TRBJ1-1; tentatively, D is TRBD1 (5 bases). The CDR3 length is 15 residues. Germline CDR1 reads LNHDA; CDR2 reads SQIVND (reference sequence). Trimming shortened V by 5 bases and J by 0 bases, and 13 bases separated the two germline ends. CDR3 sequence (DNA): TGTGCCAGTAGTCGACAGACACTCATGAACACTGAAGCTTTCTTT. It yields the protein CASSRQTLMNTEAFF. Full variable domain (rest looked up from reference TRBV19 and TRBJ1-1): DGGITQSPKYLFRKEGQNVTLSCEQNLNHDAMYWYRQDPGQGLRLIYYSQIVNDFQKGDIAEGYSVSREKKESFPLTVTSAQKNPTAFYLCASSRQTLMNTEAFFGQGTRLTVV.

V gene TRBV6-1 combines with J gene TRBJ1-2; 7 bases map to TRBD1. The CDR3 runs 13 residues. V was pared by 0 bases and J by 7 bases, with 2 bases of the junction left unmatched. CDR1 MNHNS and CDR2 SASEGT come from the germline V gene. The CDR3: CASSEAPGGGYTF. In nucleotides, the CDR3 is TGTGCCAGCAGTGAAGCTCCAGGGGGTGGCTACACCTTC.

V is TRBV19 and J is TRBJ2-4; 7 nucleotides match TRBD1. Germline CDR1 is LNHDA and CDR2 is SQIVND (reference sequence). The CDR3 runs to 18 residues. V dropped 3 bases and J dropped 1; count of bases not matched to a gene: 12. CDR3 nucleotides: TGTGCCAGTAGTATCGATTTAGGGGTACAGGGGGCCAAAAACATTCAGTACTTC. Translation gives CASSIDLGVQGAKNIQYF.

The chain recombines TRBV18 with TRBJ2-7; D is possibly TRBD2 (6 bases). This CDR3 region has 13 residues. Trimming took 6 bases from V and 6 from J, leaving 15 bases between them. Germline loops: CDR1 KGHSH, CDR2 LQKENI. The CDR3 sequence: CASSPGEALEQYF. The CDR3 DNA is TGTGCCAGCTCCCCGGGGGAGGCGCTCGAGCAGTACTTC. The entire variable domain, with the rest obtained from reference TRBV18 and TRBJ2-7, is as follows: NAGVMQNPRHLVRRRGQEARLRCSPMKGHSHVYWYRQLPEEGLKFMVYLQKENIIDESGMPKERFSAEFPKEGPSILRIQQVVRGDSAAYFCASSPGEALEQYFGPGTRLTVT.

The chain employs TRBV9 and TRBJ2-3; possible D gene TRBD2, 5 bases. Germline V lookup: CDR1 SGDLS, CDR2 YYNGEE. V lost 4 bases to trimming and J lost 0 bases, with 18 bases between them. This CDR3 has 17 amino acids. The CDR3 region is CASSPTHPGSSTDTQYF. In DNA, the CDR3 is TGTGCCAGCAGCCCGACCCATCCTGGGAGTAGCACAGATACGCAGTATTTT.